What follows is one T cell receptor beta chain and its context. A few counts support this clonotype. Its antigen remains undetermined. Qualities for individual bases were not recorded, and no much larger clone is one base off. Libraries were prepared through RT-PCR. TCRdb records Illumina HiSeq 2500 as the sequencer. TCRdb's own reprocessing of the public reads used fastp at Q25 and MiXCR and kept productive beta chains. Rows with a matching CDR3 protein are joined into one entry that keeps the most common DNA and genes. Recorded for this sample are approximately 9,600 distinct CDR3 sequences; 75% to 90% of them occurred a single time. The ten top clones hold under 2.5% of the sample. This specimen comes from a study of yellow fever vaccine responses in identical twins (dated 2018 in TCRdb). General notes on the study: In the study, vaccine-responding T cell clones were precisely tracked in identical twins. Beyond this particular receptor, the publication reports: According to the authors, the vaccine-induced T cell response in identical twins seemed to be partly convergent and partly specific to each individual.

Relative to germline, V is missing 0 bases and J is missing 3 bases, with 5 bases of the junction outside any gene match. The CDR3 starts with the cysteine, ends with the phenylalanine, and has 16 residues. CDR3 DNA only is kept here, 48 bases in frame from base 1. The germline V gene gives CDR1 as MNHNS and CDR2 as SASEGT. The material sequenced was T cells from blood (PBMCs), unsorted or a sorted subset (not recorded which), taken before or after yellow fever vaccination (not recorded which). The sequence is built from TRBV6-1 and TRBJ1-5; 7 of the junction bases match TRBD1. This TCR came from a woman in her late teens or twenties who received the yellow fever vaccine. Donor details come from another sample of the same person, matched by shared clones. For the CDR3, the sequence is CASSEALGTVNQPQHF. DNA sequence: TGTGCCAGCAGTGAAGCCCTTGGGACAGTCAATCAGCCCCAGCATTTT.